The TCR beta chain under discussion was sequenced for a study of blood T cell repertoires in COVID-19. Whole-study context: PBMCs, B-cell-depleted T cells, or T cells provided the cDNA or gDNA that made up the material.

Germline V gene lookup returns CDR1 LNHDA and CDR2 SQIVND (reference sequence). V lost 5 bases and J 4 bases, leaving 11 bases between the germline ends. The CDR3 runs 13 residues. Seattle's cohort entered during active infection and was followed longitudinally. Authors' methods: Nucleated cell counts were estimated from reference gene primer amplification. Here immunoSEQ multiplex PCR was the method, and the copy in TCRdb shows in-frame clones only, minus some. From that table come the V and J calls and clone size; the DNA was used to work out D and trimming. The table includes around 300,000 clones, 91% detected once.

This receptor was obtained from a woman between 25 and 40 years old with COVID-19, enrolled during active disease. Sample: peripheral blood. This sequence joins TRBV19 and TRBJ1-2, with TRBD1 as a possible D gene (5 bases). This CDR3 is CASSPAGTYGYTF. The CDR3 DNA reads TGTGCCAGTAGTCCGGCGGGGACCTATGGCTACACCTTC.